The sequence of this T cell receptor beta chain was determined in a study of CD8+ T cells in alopecia areata (dated by TCRdb to the late 2010s). A note on the overall study: The treated patients, all with moderate-to-severe alopecia areata, were enrolled in an open-label pilot trial of oral tofacitinib given at 5 to 10 mg twice daily. Tofacitinib was administered for 6 to 18 months, and 6 months of follow-up off drug were then conducted to assess delayed response and recurrence. In treated patients, disease severity was measured using the SALT score, which gives the percentage of scalp surface area affected. To study T cell clonal expansion in alopecia areata, the researchers applied high-throughput TCRbeta sequencing to both the C3H/HeJ mouse model and human patients. On the human side, TCRbeta sequencing was run on scalp tissue and on sorted CD4+ and CD8+ peripheral blood T cells from healthy controls and from alopecia areata patients with either patchy or totalis/universalis disease. Patients on tofacitinib were biopsied at baseline and after 4 and 24 weeks of treatment, and several of the patients also had a later scalp biopsy. Clonality in the scalp was compared among normal scalp (n=4), patchy alopecia areata scalp (n=8), and alopecia totalis/universalis scalp (n=8). RNA was extracted with the PAXgene miRNA kit for fixed scalp, the miRNeasy kit for PBMCs, and the RNeasy kit for mouse skin. Amplification of TCRbeta CDR3 regions was done by immunoSEQ multiplex PCR using 35 Vbeta forward primers and 13 Jbeta reverse primers.

The sample's time point label, in plain terms: less than five weeks on oral tofacitinib. Taken with the paper, the label for treatment or condition translates to: oral pan-JAK inhibitor, 5-10 mg twice daily. From alopecia areata patients, peripheral blood was collected along with lesional scalp punch biopsies. PBMCs were isolated by density centrifugation and stained for CD3, CD4 and CD8, and CD4+ and CD8+ T cells were sorted on a FACSAria. The protocol used for the library was the immunoSEQ multiplex PCR assay. To provide template for TCR sequencing, every sample had RNA extracted and reverse transcribed into cDNA. SuperScript III was used for first-strand cDNA synthesis, primed with a 2:1 mix of oligo-dT and random hexamers. A synthetic immune receptor repertoire was used to assess amplification bias, and residual bias was removed computationally. As for the original processing: Raw reads were preprocessed for error removal, and CDR3 was defined according to IMGT conventions as running from the conserved cysteine to phenylalanine. Clonality was calculated as 1 minus Shannon entropy normalized by log2 of the number of productive unique TCRs. CD4 or CD8 identity of scalp clones was inferred by cross-referencing scalp TCRbeta sequences with sorted blood CD4 and CD8 repertoires. TCRdb carries this immuneACCESS record with in-frame sequences only. Its versions omit some clonotypes, under half of them owing to an unresolved V gene in the studies checked, with the rest unexplained. For V, J and clone size, that table is used; D and trimming come from the DNA. The sample data list 200,000 to 250,000 clones, and over 60% of these were observed just once. Around 4.2% of the sample comes from the top ten.

The trim is 4 bases for V and 1 base for J, with a gap of 7 bases between the germline ends. Inclusive of the bounding cysteine and phenylalanine, the CDR3 is 12 residues long. Only CDR3 DNA is held: 36 bases, read in frame from base 1. As encoded in the germline V gene (reference sequence), CDR1 is GTSNPN while CDR2 is SVGIG. Notes on this clone: Its recognized antigen is unknown. Per-base qualities were not stored, and no clone one base away is much larger.

Beyond this particular receptor, the publication reports: Higher clonality and more expanded CD8+ clones were observed in lesional scalp than in normal scalp, particularly in alopecia totalis/universalis, a finding suggestive of antigenic drive. Unlike mouse skin, where gammadelta T cells dominate, normal human skin contains resident alphabeta T cells that get sequenced too, which complicates analysis of the scalp TCR repertoire. Compared with mice, TCR sequences shared between patients were less clear, possibly partly because of HLA diversity across the patient population. During tofacitinib treatment, many expanded lesional clones remained in scalp and blood, and this persistence may partly explain relapse after treatment is stopped. Tofacitinib significantly decreased scalp clonality and the number of expanded CD8+ clones among the top 100 scalp clones. The treated cohort was small, with a single nonresponder, so links between baseline CD8+ expansion and response need larger studies.

This chain joins TRBV30 to TRBJ1-2; there is no confident call for the D gene. This receptor was taken from a human donor with alopecia areata. The sample was CD4+ T cells sorted from blood, taken at week 4, from a patient treated with tofacitinib. The CDR3 sequence is CAWKVHNYGYTF. The nucleotide sequence reads TGTGCCTGGAAGGTGCATAACTATGGCTACACCTTC.